This T cell receptor (beta chain) comes out of a study of shared clonotypes between healthy human individuals. CD4+ cells yielded CD45RA+ naive and CD45RA-negative memory subsets. On this clone: Its antigen is currently unknown.

CDR3 length: 15 amino acids. Deletions cut 7 bases from V and 2 bases from J, with 16 bases between. CDR1 and CDR2 from the germline V gene are SNHLY and FYNNEI. Running of the assay took place at deep level. Profiled with immunoSEQ multiplex PCR; TCRdb holds only in-frame clones, not every one. The table has about 640,000 clones, 72% seen once. Study observations and caveats: A handful of donors showed sharing of approximately 5% of naive CD4 clonotypes.

Sequencing input: memory CD4+ T cells sorted from blood. Specified subset: CD45RA-negative fraction. The sequence was collected from a woman in her twenties or thirties in good health. This chain links TRBV2 with TRBJ2-3; possibly TRBD2 for D (6 bases). DNA of the CDR3: TGTGCCAGCACTCGGGAGCGGACAAACACAGATACGCAGTATTTT. This gives the protein CASTRERTNTDTQYF.